One and the same sample provided the 21 T cell receptor beta chains below, sequenced in a study of identical twins. MiXCR, run by TCRdb on the 5' RACE reads, gives a single entry per CDR3 protein. The data contain approximately 500,000 distinct CDR3 sequences, around 15% of them singletons. These records were also assigned to another study, of yellow fever vaccine responses in identical twins.

The sample consisted of CD4+ T cells sorted from blood. All receptors come from a woman younger than 30 in good health.

This clonotype was observed a few times. This chain connects TRBV7-9 to TRBJ2-3; D possibly corresponds to TRBD2 (5 bases). Germline V lookup: CDR1 SEHNR, CDR2 FQNEAQ (reference sequence). This CDR3 contains 14 residues. V dropped 1 base and J dropped 2 bases, with 7 bases sitting between them. The CDR3 loop reads CASSLERITDTQYF. The CDR3 DNA reads as TGTGCCAGCAGCTTAGAGCGGATCACAGATACGCAGTATTTT.

The rearrangement links TRBV12-3 or TRBV12-4 to TRBJ2-7; the D gene is possibly TRBD1 (6 bases). The CDR3 is 15 residues long. V was trimmed by 2 bases and J by 4 bases, leaving 15 bases between them. The CDR3 DNA reads as TGTGCCAGCAGTTTAAACAGGGTGGGTGAGTACGAGCAGTACGTC. It is translated as CASSLNRVGEYEQYV.

The chain recombines TRBV18 with TRBJ2-5, with TRBD1 as a possible D gene (6 bases). V lost 0 bases to trimming and J lost 8 bases, with 19 bases between them. This CDR3 comprises 16 residues. The V gene's germline CDR1 is KGHSH and CDR2 LQKENI. The chain's CDR3 is CASSPPIQGHQVTQYF. The CDR3 DNA is TGTGCCAGCTCACCACCCATCCAGGGACACCAAGTCACCCAGTACTTC.

A few counts support this clonotype. The genes are TRBV11-2 and TRBJ2-1; 10 positions match TRBD2. Germline trimming cut 7 bases from V and 1 base from J; bases unmatched to any gene: 7. The CDR3 has 16 amino acids. Germline CDR1 SGHAT, CDR2 FQNNGV. CDR3 in DNA: TGTGCCAGCACTAGCGGGGGAGCCGGGTCCTACAATGAGCAGTTCTTC. This encodes CASTSGGAGSYNEQFF.

This clonotype has more than one count but fewer than ten. The rearrangement uses TRBV11-1 and TRBJ1-1; D remains unclear. This CDR3 spans 14 amino acids. The germline gives CDR1 SGHAT, CDR2 FQDESV (reference sequence). V lost 3 bases, J lost 4 bases, and 12 bases lay in between. The CDR3 coding sequence is TGTGCCAGCAGCTTTTCGCGGGCGGGCACTGAAGCTTTCTTT. Its translation: CASSFSRAGTEAFF.

This clonotype came up a few times. CDR3 in amino acids: CASSLTGTRNTGELFF. The CDR3 DNA reads as TGTGCCAGCAGCTTAACCGGGACCCGGAACACCGGGGAGCTGTTTTTT. The chain recombines TRBV11-2 with TRBJ2-2; D may be TRBD1 or TRBD2 (5 bases each). This CDR3 spans 16 amino acids. The V and J ends lost 2 bases and 1 base respectively, with 11 bases between them. Germline loops: CDR1 SGHAT, CDR2 FQNNGV.

The table lists this clonotype with a few counts. V usage is TRBV7-2 and J usage is TRBJ2-1; no firm D call. CDR1 and CDR2 (germline): SGHTA, FQGNSA. Trimming shortened V by 1 base and J by 6 bases, and 10 bases separated the two germline ends. CDR3 length: 14 amino acids. As DNA, the CDR3 is TGTGCCAGCAGCTTAGGGAAGAGCCTCAATGAGCAGTTCTTC. Protein product: CASSLGKSLNEQFF.

The V call is TRBV18, the J call TRBJ2-5, with a weak D call TRBD1 (6 bases). The CDR3 extends over 14 amino acids. Germline V gene data show CDR1 as KGHSH and CDR2 as LQKENI. Trimming left V 5 bases short and J 0 bases short, with 10 bases between. The DNA for the CDR3 is TGTGCCAGCTCAACTCAGGGGAACCAAGAGACCCAGTACTTC. Its protein is CASSTQGNQETQYF.

The chain uses TRBV20-1 and TRBJ1-1, with unresolved D. Trimming stripped 3 bases from V and 4 bases from J, with 6 bases between. This CDR3 contains 11 residues. CDR1 and CDR2 from the germline V gene are DFQATT and SNEGSKA (reference sequence). The CDR3, as DNA: TGCAGTGCTAGCTCGCTCACTGAAGCTTTCTTT. This sequence encodes CSASSLTEAFF.

The chain recombines TRBV9 with TRBJ2-3; 9 bases line up with TRBD2. The germline V gene encodes CDR1 SGDLS and CDR2 YYNGEE. Germline trimming cut 3 bases from V and 1 base from J; bases unmatched to any gene: 6. The CDR3 is made up of 16 amino acids. The CDR3 bases are TGTGCCAGCAGCGCGGGGGGACTAGCTGGCACAGATACGCAGTATTTT. Translating gives CASSAGGLAGTDTQYF.

The V gene is TRBV18, the J gene TRBJ2-7, with TRBD2 as a possible D gene (5 bases). With 3 bases removed from V and 6 bases from J, the gap between germline ends came to 12 bases. The CDR3 has 13 amino acids. Germline assignment: CDR1 KGHSH and CDR2 LQKENI. CDR3 in DNA: TGTGCCAGCTCACCCAGACAAGAGGGCGAGCAGTACGTC. Amino acids: CASSPRQEGEQYV.

This clonotype has at least ten counts. This chain links TRBV5-1 with TRBJ2-1; D possibly corresponds to TRBD2 (6 bases). CDR3 length: 15 amino acids. The V end was cut by 4 bases, the J end by 1 base, with 12 bases between. Germline V gene lookup returns CDR1 SGHRS and CDR2 YFSETQ. In nucleotides, the CDR3 is TGCGCCAGCAGCCCACTAGCACCTTCCTACAATGAGCAGTTCTTC. The encoded protein is CASSPLAPSYNEQFF.

The table lists this clonotype with a few counts. The rearrangement uses TRBV2 and TRBJ2-5, with no clear D. The CDR3 runs to 13 residues. Per the germline V gene, CDR1 is SNHLY and CDR2 is FYNNEI. With 6 bases removed from V and 5 bases from J, the gap between germline ends came to 13 bases. As DNA, the CDR3 is TGTGCCAGCAGCGTCGGATTATCGGAGACCCAGTACTTC. Translated: CASSVGLSETQYF.

This clonotype was detected only a few times. This chain joins TRBV12-3 or TRBV12-4 and TRBJ2-7; no reliable D call. The germline V and J ends were trimmed by 1 base and 3 bases, with 7 bases remaining between them. CDR3 size: 13 residues. CDR3 nucleotide sequence: TGTGCCAGCAGTTTAGACCGTAACTACGAGCAGTACTTC. It is translated as CASSLDRNYEQYF.

This clonotype was seen at least ten times. The J gene is TRBJ1-1, the V gene TRBV12-3 or TRBV12-4, with D perhaps TRBD1 (5 bases). V lost 6 bases, J lost 5 bases, and 16 bases lay in between. The CDR3 has 14 amino acids. The CDR3 loop reads CASSPGTAPTEAFF. Written as DNA, the CDR3 is TGTGCCAGCAGCCCCGGGACGGCTCCAACTGAAGCTTTCTTT.

The chain carries TRBV15 and TRBJ1-1; perhaps TRBD1 as D (5 bases). Trimming removed 1 base from V and 1 base from J, with 19 bases in between. The CDR3 extends over 18 amino acids. Germline V gene lookup returns CDR1 LNHNV and CDR2 YYDKDF (reference sequence). CDR3 DNA sequence: TGTGCCACCAGCAGAGTGAACCCCGGGGGTCCTGGGAACACTGAAGCTTTCTTT. Protein: CATSRVNPGGPGNTEAFF.

The rearrangement joins TRBV20-1 to TRBJ1-2; tentatively, D is TRBD1 (5 bases). V shed 3 bases and J shed 0 bases, with 11 bases lying between them. Germline loops: CDR1 DFQATT, CDR2 SNEGSKA (reference sequence). CDR3 length: 14 residues. The CDR3 reads CSARGQLANYGYTF. CDR3 sequence (DNA): TGCAGTGCTAGGGGGCAGTTAGCTAACTATGGCTACACCTTC.

This clonotype was seen a few times. The J gene is TRBJ2-2, the V gene TRBV4-2, with D possibly being TRBD1 or TRBD2 (5 bases each). This CDR3 contains 16 residues. Germline V gene data show CDR1 as LGHNA and CDR2 as YNFKEQ. V dropped 6 bases and J dropped 6 bases, with 20 bases sitting between them. The CDR3 is CASRPAGTKGAGELFF. CDR3 nucleotides: TGTGCCAGCAGACCGGCCGGGACCAAAGGCGCCGGGGAGCTGTTTTTT.

The V call is TRBV7-2, the J call TRBJ2-3; 9 positions agree with TRBD2. CDR3 size: 16 residues. Germline CDR1 and CDR2: SGHTA and FQGNSA. Germline trimming cut 7 bases from V and 10 bases from J; bases unmatched to any gene: 18. The DNA of the CDR3 is TGTGCCAGCACCCAATTTGTCGGGCTAGCGGGGTTATCGCAGTATTTT. It yields the protein CASTQFVGLAGLSQYF.

The chain couples TRBV24-1 to TRBJ2-1, with 7 bases that match TRBD1. Trimming took 12 bases from V and 5 from J; bases not matched to a gene: 6. Germline CDR1 reads KGHDR; CDR2 reads SFDVKD. The CDR3 has 12 residues. The CDR3 DNA reads TGTGCCTCGGGACAGCGAAACAATGAGCAGTTCTTC. Encoded protein: CASGQRNNEQFF.

The genes are TRBV6-1 and TRBJ2-2; 11 bases match TRBD1. V gave up 6 bases and J gave up 4 bases; unmatched junction bases: 4. The CDR3 contains 15 residues. Per germline, CDR1 MNHNS and CDR2 SASEGT. As DNA, the CDR3 is TGTGCCAGCAGATCGGGGACAGGGGGCACCGGGGAGCTGTTTTTT. It specifies CASRSGTGGTGELFF.